Each of the 10 T cell receptor beta chains below was sequenced from the same sample in a study of cytomegalovirus exposure and HLA in healthy donors. Vbeta (60) and Jbeta (13) primers were used in the PCR. Measured with immunoSEQ multiplex PCR; TCRdb has only the in-frame clones, and not every one. The sample holds 85,000 to 100,000 clones, 77% seen once. Sequenced material: PBMCs. These receptors were obtained from a man aged 50 or older in good health and CMV-seropositive.

V usage is TRBV27 and J usage is TRBJ2-2, with 8 nucleotides matching TRBD1. Germline V CDR1 and CDR2: MNHEY, SMNVEV (reference sequence). The CDR3 has 14 amino acids. Unmatched junction bases numbered 3, after V lost 6 bases and J lost 3 bases. The CDR3 DNA is TGTGCCAGCAGCCAGACAGGGGACACCGGGGAGCTGTTTTTT. Protein: CASSQTGDTGELFF.

This chain connects TRBV5-6 to TRBJ2-7; 11 bases match TRBD1. The CDR3 is 14 residues long. Germline CDR1 reads SGHDT; CDR2 reads YYEEEE. Losses at the gene ends were 5 bases for V and 6 bases for J; bases not matched to a gene: 7. The CDR3 sequence is CASRSGTGGLEQYF. Written as DNA, the CDR3 is TGTGCCAGCAGATCCGGGACAGGGGGTCTCGAGCAGTACTTC.

The CDR3 spells CASSWSSRRNEQFF. The DNA of the CDR3 is TGTGCCAGCAGTTGGTCTAGCAGGAGGAATGAGCAGTTCTTC. This sequence joins TRBV27 and TRBJ2-1, with a tentative D call TRBD2 (5 bases). Germline CDR1 and CDR2: MNHEY and SMNVEV (reference sequence). This CDR3 spans 14 amino acids. Trimming left V 4 bases short and J 7 bases short, with 14 bases between.

CDR3 sequence: CATELAGGGNEQFF. CDR3 bases: TGTGCCACCGAATTAGCGGGGGGTGGTAATGAGCAGTTCTTC. The chain combines TRBV6-1 with TRBJ2-1; 10 nucleotides match TRBD2. V lost 10 bases to trimming and J lost 7 bases; unmatched junction nucleotides: 10. The CDR3 is 14 residues long. Germline V gene sequence: CDR1 MNHNS, CDR2 SASEGT.

This clone was detected only once. This chain joins TRBV9 and TRBJ2-2; D is undetermined. Per the germline V gene, CDR1 is SGDLS and CDR2 is YYNGEE. CDR3 length: 12 amino acids. The V end was cut by 4 bases, the J end by 7 bases, with 8 bases between. The CDR3 region is CASSPRYGELFF. The CDR3 DNA follows: TGTGCCAGCAGCCCACGGTACGGGGAGCTGTTTTTT.

The J gene is TRBJ1-5, the V gene TRBV5-1, with TRBD1 identical over 7 bases. Germline CDR1 SGHRS, CDR2 YFSETQ. The V gene end was trimmed by 0 bases and the J gene end by 6 bases; junction bases not matched to a gene: 3. The CDR3 loop spans 14 amino acids. CDR3: CASSLERGPQPQHF. The CDR3 coding sequence is TGCGCCAGCAGCTTGGAGAGGGGGCCTCAGCCCCAGCATTTT. Using reference TRBV5-1 and TRBJ1-5 for the parts outside the CDR3, the full variable domain is KAGVTQTPRYLIKTRGQQVTLSCSPISGHRSVSWYQQTPGQGLQFLFEYFSETQRNKGNFPGRFSGRQFSNSRSEMNVSTLELGDSALYLCASSLERGPQPQHFGDGTRLSIL.

The count of this clone is one. The V and J genes are TRBV20-1 and TRBJ1-2; maybe TRBD1 (5 bases). The CDR3 sequence is 11 residues long. Germline CDR1 is DFQATT and CDR2 is SNEGSKA (reference sequence). The germline V and J ends were trimmed by 7 bases and 5 bases, with 11 bases remaining between them. The CDR3: CSGGGEYGYTF. The CDR3 nucleotides read TGCAGTGGGGGCGGGGAATATGGCTACACCTTC.

The rearrangement uses TRBV4-3 and TRBJ2-7; weak D call: TRBD2 (5 bases). Germline V gene data show CDR1 as LGHNA and CDR2 as YSLEER. Between the trimmed V and J ends, which lost 0 bases and 2 bases, there was a span of 11 bases. CDR3 length: 15 residues. In DNA form, the CDR3 reads TGCGCCAGCAGCCAAGACTGGGGAGCGACCTACGAGCAGTACTTC. Its protein product is CASSQDWGATYEQYF.

This rearrangement joins TRBV30 to TRBJ2-7; 8 bases map to TRBD1. V dropped 3 bases and J dropped 5; count of bases not matched to a gene: 9. This CDR3 spans 14 amino acids. The germline gives CDR1 GTSNPN, CDR2 SVGIG (reference sequence). The chain's CDR3 is CAWRKPGQANEQYF. The CDR3 DNA reads as TGTGCCTGGAGAAAACCGGGACAGGCTAACGAGCAGTACTTC.

Worth noting for this clone: Sequence at one end of the junction differs from germline and may be a read error. This chain connects TRBV5-6 to TRBJ1-5; no clear D gene. The CDR3 runs to 14 residues. From germline, CDR1 is SGHDT and CDR2 YYEEEE. CDR3 DNA: TGTGCCAGCAGCTTTAAGTCGGGGAATCAGCCCCAGAATTTT. As protein: CASSFKSGNQPQNF. The whole variable domain, remainder taken from reference TRBV5-6 and TRBJ1-5, is DAGVTQSPTHLIKTRGQQVTLRCSPKSGHDTVSWYQQALGQGPQFIFQYYEEEERQRGNFPDRFSGHQFPNYSSELNVNALLLGDSALYLCASSFKSGNQPQNFGDGTRLSIL.